These T cell receptor beta chains were read from a single sample in a study of control samples from healthy donors and cancer patients. Method: immunoSEQ multiplex PCR; TCRdb's copy keeps in-frame clones and lacks some. Of about 73,000 clones in the sample, 87% are singletons; the top ten hold approximately 3.6%. Sequencing input: blood. These receptors were collected from a woman aged 50 to 60 in good health. The CDR3 runs from the conserved cysteine through the conserved F or W. A D gene is named only where the DNA matches it firmly. Clone size is stated in some rows and not others, as once, few, many or a class when expanded.

clone size,J gene,V gene,CDR3 length,D gene,CDR3 protein,CDR3 DNA
NA,TRBJ1-3,TRBV2,14,NA,CASSKELSGNTIYF,TGTGCCAGCAGTAAGGAGCTCTCTGGAAACACCATATATTTT
once,TRBJ2-1,TRBV6-6,15,NA,CASRLRGRVHNEQFF,TGTGCCAGCAGGCTCAGGGGCAGGGTACACAATGAGCAGTTCTTC
NA,TRBJ1-3,TRBV6-5,15,NA,CASSYTAGARNTIYF,TGTGCCAGCAGTTACACCGCGGGGGCTAGAAACACCATATATTTT
NA,TRBJ2-7,TRBV6-9,17,NA,CASSFPDEGPSSYEQYF,TGTGCCAGCAGTTTTCCCGATGAAGGGCCAAGCTCCTACGAGCAGTACTTC
NA,TRBJ2-3,TRBV10-3,15,TRBD1,CAISEGTGAGDTQYF,TGTGCCATCAGTGAGGGGACAGGGGCCGGAGATACGCAGTATTTT
NA,TRBJ1-6,TRBV10-1,13,NA,CASSKLGESPLHF,TGCGCCAGCAGTAAACTCGGGGAATCACCCCTCCACTTT
NA,TRBJ2-7,TRBV9,15,NA,CASSVTPGANYEQYF,TGTGCCAGCAGCGTGACCCCAGGGGCGAACTACGAGCAGTACTTC
once,TRBJ1-1,TRBV9,13,NA,CASSFGQNTEAFF,TGTGCCAGCAGCTTTGGGCAGAACACTGAAGCTTTCTTT
NA,TRBJ1-2,TRBV27,13,NA,CASSLGADYGYTF,TGTGCCAGCAGTTTAGGTGCTGACTATGGCTACACCTTC
NA,TRBJ1-3,TRBV6-5,15,TRBD1,CASSQTGASGNTIYF,TGTGCCAGCAGTCAAACAGGGGCCTCTGGAAACACCATATATTTT
NA,TRBJ1-6,TRBV20-1,11,NA,CSASFVSPLHF,TGCAGTGCTAGTTTCGTATCACCCCTCCACTTT
NA,TRBJ2-3,TRBV19,12,NA,CASSPRGDTQYF,TGTGCCAGTAGTCCCCGTGGGGATACGCAGTATTTT
NA,TRBJ1-5,TRBV19,16,TRBD1,CASSHDTGERAQPQHF,TGTGCCAGTAGTCACGATACAGGGGAAAGGGCTCAGCCCCAGCATTTT
NA,TRBJ2-1,TRBV6-6,15,NA,CASSRPWDSYNEQFF,TGTGCCAGCAGTCGCCCCTGGGACTCCTACAATGAGCAGTTCTTC
NA,TRBJ1-1,TRBV29-1,13,TRBD1,CSVEAGGKTEAFF,TGCAGCGTTGAAGCAGGGGGCAAGACTGAAGCTTTCTTT
NA,TRBJ2-3,TRBV7-2,15,NA,CASSLEQARTDTQYF,TGTGCCAGCAGCTTAGAACAGGCTCGTACAGATACGCAGTATTTT
NA,TRBJ1-1,TRBV28,10,NA,CASVGREAFF,TGTGCCAGCGTGGGGCGAGAAGCTTTCTTT
once,TRBJ2-7,TRBV6-5,15,TRBD1,CASSYSTLTGKEQYF,TGTGCCAGCAGTTACTCTACCTTGACAGGGAAGGAGCAGTACTTC
NA,TRBJ1-4,TRBV19,17,NA,CASSTTLTRALNEKLFF,TGTGCCAGTAGTACCACGCTTACACGAGCTCTTAATGAAAAACTGTTTTTT
NA,TRBJ2-5,TRBV5-1,16,TRBD1,CASSLEGTVTQETQYF,TGCGCCAGCAGCTTGGAGGGGACAGTGACCCAAGAGACCCAGTACTTC
NA,TRBJ2-1,TRBV9,19,TRBD2,CASSGASGRAPVPYNEQFF,TGTGCCAGCAGCGGCGCTAGCGGGAGGGCCCCGGTGCCCTACAATGAGCAGTTCTTC
NA,TRBJ2-2,TRBV28,13,NA,CASSLWETGELFF,TGTGCCAGCAGTTTGTGGGAGACCGGGGAGCTGTTTTTT
NA,TRBJ1-1,TRBV21-1,14,NA,CASSWGLLNTEAFF,TGTGCCAGCAGCTGGGGACTCCTGAACACTGAAGCTTTCTTT
NA,TRBJ1-2,TRBV6-5,14,NA,CASSTSGFYYGYTF,TGTGCCAGCAGTACGTCCGGTTTTTACTATGGCTACACCTTC
NA,TRBJ2-1,TRBV3-1/TRBV3-2,15,TRBD1,CASSRGTGAYNEQFF,TGTGCCAGCAGCCGCGGGACAGGGGCCTACAATGAGCAGTTCTTC
NA,TRBJ1-1,TRBV3-1/TRBV3-2,13,TRBD1,CASSPRDRGAAFF,TGTGCCAGCAGCCCGAGAGACAGGGGAGCAGCTTTCTTT
NA,TRBJ1-5,TRBV7-2,15,NA,CASSITMRLDQPQHF,TGTGCCAGCAGCATAACGATGCGGCTAGATCAGCCCCAGCATTTT
NA,TRBJ2-7,TRBV10-2,14,NA,CASSESNQGFRQYF,TGCGCCAGCAGTGAGTCGAATCAGGGTTTTAGGCAGTACTTC
NA,TRBJ2-5,TRBV30,16,NA,CAWSVPGLGLRETQYF,TGTGCCTGGAGTGTACCGGGGCTAGGATTGAGGGAGACCCAGTACTTC
NA,TRBJ2-1,TRBV15,13,NA,CATSSRIDNEQFF,TGTGCCACCAGCTCCCGCATTGACAATGAGCAGTTCTTC
NA,TRBJ2-2,TRBV6-5,14,TRBD2,CASIRLARLGELFF,TGTGCCAGCATTCGACTAGCAAGGTTAGGGGAGCTGTTTTTT
NA,TRBJ2-3,TRBV6-5,15,TRBD2,CASRLAGGSTDTQYF,TGTGCCAGCAGACTTGCGGGAGGAAGCACAGATACGCAGTATTTT
NA,TRBJ2-2,TRBV7-8,16,TRBD1,CASSFYDRGVTGELFF,TGTGCCAGCAGCTTTTATGACAGGGGAGTCACCGGGGAGCTGTTTTTT
NA,TRBJ1-2,TRBV5-1,14,NA,CASSLAGADYGYTF,TGCGCCAGCAGCTTGGCCGGGGCGGACTATGGCTACACCTTC
NA,TRBJ1-4,TRBV2,14,NA,CASRWTATNEKLFF,TGTGCCAGCAGGTGGACAGCAACTAATGAAAAACTGTTTTTT
NA,TRBJ1-1,TRBV27,16,TRBD1,CASSPYPGQGHTEAFF,TGTGCCAGCAGTCCCTACCCCGGACAGGGCCACACTGAAGCTTTCTTT
NA,TRBJ2-7,TRBV6-5,13,TRBD1,CASSRTGDYEQYF,TGTGCCAGCAGTCGGACAGGGGACTACGAGCAGTACTTC
NA,TRBJ1-3,TRBV28,14,NA,CASSSPDGRNTIYF,TGTGCCAGCAGTTCCCCCGACGGTCGGAACACCATATATTTT
NA,TRBJ1-1,TRBV3-1/TRBV3-2,14,NA,CASSRLGANTEAFF,TGTGCCAGCAGCCGCCTCGGGGCCAACACTGAAGCTTTCTTT
NA,TRBJ2-7,TRBV5-6,13,NA,CASSPAGPYEQYF,TGTGCCAGCAGCCCGGCAGGGCCCTACGAGCAGTACTTC